This T cell receptor (beta chain) was captured by sequencing in a study of tissue T cells after allogeneic stem cell transplantation. Data came from immunoSEQ multiplex PCR; TCRdb stores just in-frame clones and leaves some out. The sample has fewer than 30,000 clones, about 73% seen once. The CDR3 loop spans 14 amino acids. The V end was cut by 3 bases, the J end by 7 bases, with 11 bases between. Germline CDR1 and CDR2: KGHDR and SFDVKD. The sample in question was tissue from the ileum, obtained at autopsy. The gene calls are TRBV24-1 and TRBJ1-4; D remains unclear. The sequence was collected from an older female donor with lung cancer. CDR3 sequence (DNA): TGTGCCACCAGTGATACCCAAGCAGGTGAAAAACTGTTTTTT. Encoded protein: CATSDTQAGEKLFF.